The present TCR beta chain was sequenced within a study of persistence of HIV-infected CD4 T cells. The immunoSEQ assay was version 4, run in survey mode. Measured with immunoSEQ multiplex PCR; TCRdb has only the in-frame clones, and not every one. Of about 40,000 clones listed, approximately 81% are singletons. With regard to this clone: Its antigen is still unknown.

CDR1 is MDHEN and CDR2 is SYDVKM in the germline V gene. CDR3 size: 11 residues. V was pared by 11 bases and J by 7 bases, with 7 bases of the junction left unmatched. Cells were stimulated with overlapping HIV-1 Gag 15-mer peptides. Sorted nonresponding memory CD4+ T cells were CD40L-negative, CD69-negative, CD45RO-high. PBMCs were depleted of CD8+ T cells before stimulation. This receptor was taken from an adult with HIV. The donor label of this sample is uncertain. The chain carries TRBV28 and TRBJ1-1, with 7 bases identical to TRBD1. The material sequenced was cultured CD4+ T cells from PBMCs, taken from a patient who received antiretroviral therapy. As DNA, the CDR3 is TGTGCCTCCGGGGACAGTCTTGAAGCTTTCTTT. It codes for CASGDSLEAFF.